This T cell receptor (beta chain) was identified in a study of shared clonotypes between healthy human individuals. Across the whole study: CD4 naive cells filled three plates per donor, CD4 memory three, CD8 naive two and CD8 memory one. Study-level results: Clonotype sharing across donors was expected to vary with sequencing depth. Generally, estimated richness proved larger in naive subsets than it did in memory subsets.

Of note for this clone: Its antigen is unidentified.

The CDR3 covers 15 residues. The V segment lost 3 bases and the J segment 4 bases; nucleotides outside the gene matches: 8. Per germline, CDR1 SGHNT and CDR2 YYREEE (reference sequence). Researchers divided each subset's genomic DNA evenly across several immunoSEQ plates. Assay: immunoSEQ multiplex PCR; the TCRdb copy retains only in-frame clones and omits some. The sample records some 2 million clones, 85% to 95% being singletons. The receptor was isolated from a man aged 18-30 years in good health. The chain joins TRBV5-4 to TRBJ2-5, with 8 bases identical to TRBD1. The material sequenced was naive CD4+ T cells sorted from blood. Subset described: CD45RA+ positively selected. Here the CDR3 reads CASSSNSGTGETQYF. The CDR3 DNA follows: TGTGCCAGCAGCTCCAATTCCGGGACAGGAGAGACCCAGTACTTC.